There are a few counts of the clone carrying this T cell receptor beta chain. This sample's TCRbeta library carried unique molecular identifier barcodes. TCRdb fed the PCR reads into MiXCR, producing one record per CDR3 protein. The table shows more than 200,000 distinct CDR3 sequences, with roughly 24% occurring only once. V shed 0 bases, J shed 1 base, and the junction held 14 bases outside the gene matches. The CDR3 spans 18 residues. In germline, CDR1 is DFQATT, CDR2 SNEGSKA (reference sequence). The data are from a study of T-cell reconstitution after alpha-beta-depleted transplantation in children.

This chain uses TRBV20-1 with TRBJ2-7; 8 nucleotides line up with TRBD2. This sequence originates from a girl aged 2 to 10 with Fanconi anemia, due to receive a stem cell transplant. Material: PBMCs, obtained before TCRalphabeta/CD19-depleted stem cell transplant. DNA for the CDR3: TGCAGTGCTAGAGATTCAAGGAGGACTAGCCGCGAGTCCTACGAGCAGTACTTC. Translated, it gives CSARDSRRTSRESYEQYF.